This TCR beta chain derives from a study of cytomegalovirus exposure and HLA in healthy donors (dated by TCRdb to about 2017). About the study as a whole: An earlier analysis of 587 of the donors reported under 300 Gb of sequence data and 95 million to 120 million unique TCR beta sequences obtained from approximately 180 million T cells. Donor age, sex, ethnicity and CMV serostatus were collected together with the repertoire data. The study combined high-throughput TCR immunosequencing, statistical association of individual TCRs with disease status, and machine learning to predict cytomegalovirus infection status. A separate validation cohort of 100 to 150 different subjects was used in addition to the roughly 670-subject first cohort. An earlier analysis of some 500 of the donors used high-throughput TCR beta sequencing to judge whether each TCR beta V gene segment behaved as functional or pseudogenic. Roughly five DR-DQ haplotypes were handled as single units for association and clustering, since linkage in the cohort was strong. Among the approximately 430 genotyped donors, roughly 80% belonged to the genetic ancestry cluster associated with self-reported Caucasian donors. A later genetic analysis used genome-wide SNP genotypes for about three fifths of the 666 donors, treating that subset as a discovery cohort. Rather than using new phenotypic data, the later analysis identified candidate immune exposures from TCR beta sequences and from how often those sequences occurred across donors. About 280 gigabases of sequencing data and approximately 92 million unique TCR sequences made up an early release that covered under 750 HLA-typed donors. Across about 370 genotyped donors of the cohort, an average of about 240,000 unique TCR beta nucleotide sequences per donor were sequenced, and roughly 20% of those sequences were non-productive. The T cell repertoires of 670 or so subjects were profiled by immunosequencing and related to cytomegalovirus serostatus. All discovery cohort repertoires had been generated on a single sequencing platform. The study aimed to test whether signatures of past pathogen exposure could be identified by cataloging public T cell receptors. Class I and class II HLA loci were covered by the typing at four-digit resolution. The number of donors typed differed by locus, with about 629-640 for A, B, C, DRB1 and DQB1, roughly 550 for DQA1, 600 to 610 for DPA1, and some 470 for DPB1. To study patterns of TCR occurrence, a later analysis re-analyzed previously published TCR beta repertoires from several hundred donors and added high-resolution HLA genotyping. General findings and caveats noted by the study authors: Over 15 rarely observed V segments, including chromosome 9 orphons, were excluded from the earlier analysis of about 500 of the donors because counts were too low. Three of the identified cytomegalovirus-associated TCR beta chains were confirmed in vitro to be specific for cytomegalovirus antigens. For the cohort, immune exposure information was limited to CMV serostatus. The classifier was reported to diagnose cytomegalovirus status with high specificity and sensitivity in both the original cohort and the validation cohort. In a later analysis, most CMV-associated TCR beta chains were found to appear HLA-restricted, with HLA associations seemingly driven largely by CMV exposure. A later analysis found that HLA-associated TCR beta chains were more clonally expanded and had lower generation probabilities than equally common non-associated chains. A cluster of highly shared sequence variants was judged likely to be a technical artifact of the sequencing pipeline. In a later analysis, several top co-occurrence clusters were reported to appear linked to parvovirus B19, influenza, CMV and Epstein-Barr virus. At a false discovery rate of 0.05, a later analysis linked some 17,000 TCR beta sequences to specific HLA alleles. In the study, some 160 TCR beta chains were listed as associated with cytomegalovirus. Correlated functional status among segregating V segments might be attributable to linkage disequilibrium, but an unknown experimental factor could not be ruled out. According to a later analysis, TCR association rates differed among HLA loci, with DRB1 alleles showing the most associated TCRs and HLA-C alleles showing the fewest. When HLA alleles, especially DR and DQ, strongly co-occurred, TCR associations were difficult to assign to individual alleles. Compared with the roughly 720-donor mean, donors in an Asian-associated ancestry cluster had fewer N-insertions in productive TCRs, according to a later genetic analysis. In this cohort, only TCR beta chains were sequenced, and detectable features were limited by the absence of alpha or paired-chain data. The authors suggested that the approach could potentially be generalized to other disease states and immunological phenotypes. The 87-base-pair reads could not distinguish some IMGT-functional V segments, including TRBV6-2 and TRBV6-3, so those segments were excluded. Most TCR sequences were seen in very few donors, while some public TCRs were found in many individuals. Presence/absence analyses assumed roughly uniform sequencing depth across donors, an assumption that may not hold. Broadly in line with IMGT annotations, most TCR beta V segments showed up in productive rearrangements about 87% or about 30% of the time in an earlier analysis of several hundred of the donors. HLA typing was unavailable for some donors at each locus, so association tests used only the typed subset. An association between a missense DCLRE1C variant and V-gene and J-gene trimming of TCR beta chains was found in a later genetic analysis and replicated in an independent cohort. A further reported finding was that TCR beta sequences accurately predicted the HLA-A and HLA-B alleles for most subjects in the first cohort.

The cohort consisted of approximately 690 healthy bone marrow donors. All cohort members were sampled while nominally healthy, although unrecorded immune exposures were likely present. The donor was CMV seronegative and belonged to the group of 352 seronegative cohort members. Each donor provided a peripheral blood sample, and peripheral blood mononuclear cells were used for TCR beta sequencing. The Qiagen DNeasy Blood Extraction Kit was used to extract genomic DNA from the blood cell samples. Here V drops 2 bases and J drops 8 bases, and the junction holds 11 bases not matched to any gene. For CDR1 and CDR2, the germline V gene lists SGHRS and YFSETQ. Spanning cysteine to phenylalanine, the CDR3 consists of 15 amino acids. Kept here is only the CDR3 DNA, which spans 45 bases and is read in frame from base 1. A remark on this clone: The clone's antigen remains unknown. Base-call qualities are not available, and no considerably larger clone is one nucleotide away.

The library was built by means of the immunoSEQ multiplex PCR assay. The multiplex PCR relied on a mix of 60 forward primers for TCR Vbeta segments and 13 reverse primers for TCR Jbeta segments. A multiplex PCR assay on genomic DNA amplified the CDR3 region of rearranged TCR beta genes. Amplified TCR beta libraries were sequenced as 87-base-pair reads on the Illumina HiSeq System. Turning to the authors' computational methods: A later analysis tallied 75 million to 85 million unique TCR beta chains across the approximately 670 repertoires, and 10 million to 11 million of those chains were shared by two or more donors. To remove PCR and sequencing errors, raw reads were error-corrected and collapsed into unique sequences using a nearest-neighbor algorithm that merged closely related sequences. CDR3 sequences were aligned to IMGT reference sequences to assign V, D and J gene segments. Each retained sequence needed at least a six-nucleotide match to both a V gene segment and a J gene segment. Rearrangements were classified as productive when the CDR3 lacked stop codons and remained in frame with V and J, and all other rearrangements were classified as non-productive. CDR3 was defined by IMGT convention, running from the second conserved V-encoded cysteine to the conserved J-encoded phenylalanine. The earlier analysis of around 640 of the donors excluded sequences that lacked an unambiguous match to a single V gene segment. In an earlier analysis of approximately 610 of the donors, V segments were called functional above 56.7% productive rearrangements and were called segregating when the between-donor standard deviation exceeded 5%. To diagnose cytomegalovirus status from the catalog of TCR beta chain sequences, a statistical classification framework was built. V and J gene assignment, in a later analysis, came from comparing TCR nucleotide sequences with IMGT/GENE-DB human TR gene sequences. Using the TCRdist pipeline, a later analysis assigned CDR3 sequences along with most-parsimonious VDJ recombination scenarios. In a later analysis, each TCR beta chain was defined by its CDR3 amino acid sequence together with its V-gene family, and reads lacking a unique V-gene family were excluded. A later analysis removed over 500 highly shared, low-generation-probability nucleotide sequences to deal with suspected cross-contamination and a sequencing artifact. A later analysis calculated a clonal expansion index for each public chain from normalized within-repertoire ranks of inferred template counts. Generation probabilities in a later analysis came from a VDJ recombination model fitted to out-of-frame rearrangements, and those results were checked against IGoR. In a later analysis, hypergeometric tests were used to score TCR-TCR, TCR-HLA and TCR-CMV co-occurrence, with a repertoire-size bias correction applied to TCR pairs. A later analysis estimated false discovery rates by permuting HLA or CMV assignments 20 times. In a later analysis, co-occurring TCRs were grouped using DBSCAN, with TCRdist sequence similarity added in when clustering inside HLA-allele-positive subsets. Repertoires with fewer than 30,000 or more than 120,000 public chains, plus five repertoires with anomalous nucleotide sharing, were excluded from co-occurrence clustering. The immuneACCESS repertoire file appears here via TCRdb, limited to in-frame rearrangements. These files lack a portion of the clones; in checked studies, under half of the deficit traces to unresolved V genes, and the cause of the others is not known. V, J and clone size are those of that table, while D and trimming were read from the DNA. The table for this sample lists 150,000 or so clones; about three quarters of them were counted only once. Of the sample, 0.5% to 0.85% is held by the ten largest clones.

This receptor was obtained from a male donor in good health and CMV-seronegative. Source material: PBMCs. In this chain, TRBV5-1 is recombined with TRBJ1-1; 8 of the junction bases match TRBD1. CDR3 reads: CASSFSRGLSHEAFF. The DNA sequence reads TGCGCCAGCAGCTTTTCCAGGGGGCTAAGCCACGAAGCTTTCTTT.